This T cell receptor (beta chain) comes out of a study of control samples from healthy donors and cancer patients. Assay: immunoSEQ multiplex PCR; the TCRdb copy retains only in-frame clones and omits some. Of approximately 150,000 clones in the sample, around 90% were seen once. The sample comprised blood. The clonotype was recovered from a man between 18 and 35 years old in good health.

As DNA, the CDR3 is TGTGCCAGCAGCATCGATGCAACTAATGAAAAACTGTTTTTT. Its protein product is CASSIDATNEKLFF. This chain uses TRBV7-9 with TRBJ1-4; D call uncertain. The CDR3 has 14 amino acids. Per the germline V gene, CDR1 is SEHNR and CDR2 is FQNEAQ (reference sequence). V was shortened by 5 bases and J by 0 bases, with 7 bases between the two germline ends.